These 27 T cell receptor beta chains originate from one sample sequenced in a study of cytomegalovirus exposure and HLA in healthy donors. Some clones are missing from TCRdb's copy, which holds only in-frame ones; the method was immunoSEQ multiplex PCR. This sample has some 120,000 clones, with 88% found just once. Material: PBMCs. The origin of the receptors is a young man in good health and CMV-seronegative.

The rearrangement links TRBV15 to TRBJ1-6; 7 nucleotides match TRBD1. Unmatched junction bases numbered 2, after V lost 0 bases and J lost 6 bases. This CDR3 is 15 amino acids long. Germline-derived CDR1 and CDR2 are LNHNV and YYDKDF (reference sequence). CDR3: CATSREGTVNSPLHF. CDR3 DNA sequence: TGTGCCACCAGCAGAGAAGGGACAGTTAATTCACCCCTCCACTTT.

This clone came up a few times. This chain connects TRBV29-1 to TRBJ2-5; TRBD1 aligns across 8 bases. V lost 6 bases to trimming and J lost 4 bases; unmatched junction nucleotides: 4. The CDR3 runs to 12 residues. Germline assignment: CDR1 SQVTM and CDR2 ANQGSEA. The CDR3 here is CSVVGQGETQYF. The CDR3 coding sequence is TGCAGCGTGGTTGGACAGGGAGAGACCCAGTACTTC.

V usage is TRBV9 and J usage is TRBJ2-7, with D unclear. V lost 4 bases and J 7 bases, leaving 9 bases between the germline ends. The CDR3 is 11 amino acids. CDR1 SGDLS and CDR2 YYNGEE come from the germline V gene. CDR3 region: CASSPTVEQYF. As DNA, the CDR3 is TGTGCCAGCAGCCCCACGGTGGAGCAGTACTTC. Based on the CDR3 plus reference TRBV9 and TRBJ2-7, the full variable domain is DSGVTQTPKHLITATGQRVTLRCSPRSGDLSVYWYQQSLDQGLQFLIQYYNGEERAKGNILERFSAQQFPDLHSELNLSSLELGDSALYFCASSPTVEQYFGPGTRLTVT.

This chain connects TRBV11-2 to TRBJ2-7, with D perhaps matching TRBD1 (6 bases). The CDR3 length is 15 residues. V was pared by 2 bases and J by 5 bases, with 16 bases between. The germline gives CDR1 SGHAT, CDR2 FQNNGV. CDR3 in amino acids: CASSLLGHTTDEQYF. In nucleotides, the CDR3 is TGTGCCAGCAGCTTATTGGGACACACTACCGACGAGCAGTACTTC.

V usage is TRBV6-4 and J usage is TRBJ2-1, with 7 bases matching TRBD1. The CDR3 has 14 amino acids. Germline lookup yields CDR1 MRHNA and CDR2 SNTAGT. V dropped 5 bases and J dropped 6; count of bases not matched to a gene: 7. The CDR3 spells CASSPGQNPNEQFF. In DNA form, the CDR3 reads TGTGCCAGCAGTCCGGGACAGAATCCCAATGAGCAGTTCTTC.

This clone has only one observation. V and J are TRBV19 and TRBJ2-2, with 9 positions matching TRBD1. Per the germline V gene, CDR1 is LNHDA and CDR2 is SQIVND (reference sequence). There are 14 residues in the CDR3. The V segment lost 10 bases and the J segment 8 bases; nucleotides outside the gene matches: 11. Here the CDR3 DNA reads TGTGCCACCTCACCGGGACAGGGTACAGGGGAGCTGTTTTTT. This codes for CATSPGQGTGELFF.

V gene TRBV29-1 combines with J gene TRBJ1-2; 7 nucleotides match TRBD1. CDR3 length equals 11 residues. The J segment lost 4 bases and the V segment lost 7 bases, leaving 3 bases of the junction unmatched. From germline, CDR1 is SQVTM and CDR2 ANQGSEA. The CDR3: CSATGRYGYTF. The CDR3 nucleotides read TGCAGCGCGACAGGGCGCTATGGCTACACCTTC.

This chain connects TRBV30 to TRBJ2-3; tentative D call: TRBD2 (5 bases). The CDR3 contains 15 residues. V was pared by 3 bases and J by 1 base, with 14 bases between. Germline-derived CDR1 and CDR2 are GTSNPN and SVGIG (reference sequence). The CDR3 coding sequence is TGTGCCTGGAGCAGACTATCGGACGGCACAGATACGCAGTATTTT. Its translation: CAWSRLSDGTDTQYF.

CDR3 loop: CASSKRDRFYEQYF. For the CDR3, the DNA is TGTGCCAGCAGCAAAAGGGACAGGTTCTACGAGCAGTACTTC. The genes are TRBV21-1 and TRBJ2-7; no check of the table's D call, TRBD1, against the DNA was made. TRBV21-1 is a documented pseudogene. The CDR3 is made up of 14 amino acids.

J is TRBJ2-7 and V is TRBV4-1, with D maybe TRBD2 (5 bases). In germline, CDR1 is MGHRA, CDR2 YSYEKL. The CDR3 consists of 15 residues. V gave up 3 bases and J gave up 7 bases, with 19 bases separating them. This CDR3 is CASSHINPNPGEQYF. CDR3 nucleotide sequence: TGCGCCAGCAGCCACATAAACCCGAATCCGGGGGAGCAGTACTTC.

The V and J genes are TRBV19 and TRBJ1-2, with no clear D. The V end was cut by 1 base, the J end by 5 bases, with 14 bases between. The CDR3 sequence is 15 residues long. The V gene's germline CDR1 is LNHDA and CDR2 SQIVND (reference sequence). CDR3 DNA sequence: TGTGCCAGTAGTATAGGTACAGAAGAATGGTATGGCTACACCTTC. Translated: CASSIGTEEWYGYTF.

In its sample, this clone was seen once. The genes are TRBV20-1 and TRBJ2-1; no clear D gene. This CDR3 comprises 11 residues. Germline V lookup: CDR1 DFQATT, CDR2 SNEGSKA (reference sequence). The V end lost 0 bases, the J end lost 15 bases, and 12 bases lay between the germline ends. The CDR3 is CSARDLSKRFF. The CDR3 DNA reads TGCAGTGCTAGAGATCTTAGTAAGCGGTTCTTC.

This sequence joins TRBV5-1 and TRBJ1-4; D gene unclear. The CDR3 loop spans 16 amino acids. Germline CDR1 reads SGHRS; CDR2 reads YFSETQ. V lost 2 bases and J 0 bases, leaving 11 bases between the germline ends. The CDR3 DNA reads TGCGCCAGCAGCTTTTCCCTCCTTGCAACTAATGAAAAACTGTTTTTT. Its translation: CASSFSLLATNEKLFF.

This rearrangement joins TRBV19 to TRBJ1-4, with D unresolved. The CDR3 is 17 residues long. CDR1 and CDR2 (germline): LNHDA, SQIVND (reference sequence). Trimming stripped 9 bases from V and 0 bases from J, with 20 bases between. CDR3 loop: CASTHGAGYSTNEKLFF. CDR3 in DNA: TGTGCCAGCACCCATGGCGCAGGATACTCAACTAATGAAAAACTGTTTTTT.

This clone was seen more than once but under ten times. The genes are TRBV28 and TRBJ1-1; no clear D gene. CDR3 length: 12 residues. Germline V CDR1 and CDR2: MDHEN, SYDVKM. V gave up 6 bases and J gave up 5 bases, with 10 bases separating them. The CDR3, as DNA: TGTGCCAGCAGACGGGTAAGGACTGAAGCTTTCTTT. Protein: CASRRVRTEAFF. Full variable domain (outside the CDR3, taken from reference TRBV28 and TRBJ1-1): DVKVTQSSRYLVKRTGEKVFLECVQDMDHENMFWYRQDPGLGLRLIYFSYDVKMKEKGDIPEGYSVSREKKERFSLILESASTNQTSMYLCASRRVRTEAFFGQGTRLTVV.

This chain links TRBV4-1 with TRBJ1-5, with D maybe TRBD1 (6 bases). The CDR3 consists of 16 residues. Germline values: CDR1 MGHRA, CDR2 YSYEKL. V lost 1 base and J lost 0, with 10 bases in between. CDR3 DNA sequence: TGCGCCAGCAGCCAAGGACAGGTTGTTAGCAATCAGCCCCAGCATTTT. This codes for CASSQGQVVSNQPQHF.

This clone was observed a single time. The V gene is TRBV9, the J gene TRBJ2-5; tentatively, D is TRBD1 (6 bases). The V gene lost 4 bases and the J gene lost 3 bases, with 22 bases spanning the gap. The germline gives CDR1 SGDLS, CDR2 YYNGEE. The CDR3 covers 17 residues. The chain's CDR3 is CASSPSGDIETKETQYF. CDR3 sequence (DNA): TGTGCCAGCAGCCCGTCCGGGGACATTGAAACTAAAGAGACCCAGTACTTC. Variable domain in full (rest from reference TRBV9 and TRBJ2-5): DSGVTQTPKHLITATGQRVTLRCSPRSGDLSVYWYQQSLDQGLQFLIQYYNGEERAKGNILERFSAQQFPDLHSELNLSSLELGDSALYFCASSPSGDIETKETQYFGPGTRLLVL.

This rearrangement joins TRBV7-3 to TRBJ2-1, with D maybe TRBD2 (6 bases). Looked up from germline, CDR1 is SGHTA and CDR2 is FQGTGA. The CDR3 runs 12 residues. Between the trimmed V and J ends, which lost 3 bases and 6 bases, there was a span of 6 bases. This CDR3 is CASSLRGNEQFF. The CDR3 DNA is TGTGCCAGCAGCTTGCGGGGCAATGAGCAGTTCTTC. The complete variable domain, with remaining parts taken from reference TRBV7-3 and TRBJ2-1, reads GAGVSQTPSNKVTEKGKYVELRCDPISGHTALYWYRQSLGQGPEFLIYFQGTGAADDSGLPNDRFFAVRPEGSVSTLKIQRTERGDSAVYLCASSLRGNEQFFGPGTRLTVL.

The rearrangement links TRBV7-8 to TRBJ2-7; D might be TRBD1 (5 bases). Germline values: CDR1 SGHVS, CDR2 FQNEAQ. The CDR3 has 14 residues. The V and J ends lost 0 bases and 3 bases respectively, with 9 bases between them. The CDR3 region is CASSLAPGRYEQYF. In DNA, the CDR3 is TGTGCCAGCAGCTTAGCGCCAGGGCGCTACGAGCAGTACTTC.

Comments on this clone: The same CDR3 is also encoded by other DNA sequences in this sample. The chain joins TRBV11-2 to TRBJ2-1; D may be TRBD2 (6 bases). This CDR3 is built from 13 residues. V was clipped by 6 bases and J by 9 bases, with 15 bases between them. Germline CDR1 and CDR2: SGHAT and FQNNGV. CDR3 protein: CASSFSGPGEQFF. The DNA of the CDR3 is TGTGCCAGCAGTTTTAGCGGTCCGGGTGAGCAGTTCTTC.

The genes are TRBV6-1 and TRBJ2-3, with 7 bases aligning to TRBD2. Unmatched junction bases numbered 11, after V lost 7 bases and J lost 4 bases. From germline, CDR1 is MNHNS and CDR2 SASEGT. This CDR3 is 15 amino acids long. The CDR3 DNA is TGTGCCAGCATCCCCCGGCGGGAGTTCTCAGATACGCAGTATTTT. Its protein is CASIPRREFSDTQYF.

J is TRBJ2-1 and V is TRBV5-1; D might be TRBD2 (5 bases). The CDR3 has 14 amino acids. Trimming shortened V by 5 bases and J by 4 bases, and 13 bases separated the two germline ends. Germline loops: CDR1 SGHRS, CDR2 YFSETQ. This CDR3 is CASSDGNQYNEQFF. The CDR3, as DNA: TGCGCCAGCAGTGACGGGAACCAATACAATGAGCAGTTCTTC.

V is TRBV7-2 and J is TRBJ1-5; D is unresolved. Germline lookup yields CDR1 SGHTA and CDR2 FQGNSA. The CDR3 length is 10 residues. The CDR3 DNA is TGTCCTAGATCCAATCAGCCCCAGCATTTT. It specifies CPRSNQPQHF.

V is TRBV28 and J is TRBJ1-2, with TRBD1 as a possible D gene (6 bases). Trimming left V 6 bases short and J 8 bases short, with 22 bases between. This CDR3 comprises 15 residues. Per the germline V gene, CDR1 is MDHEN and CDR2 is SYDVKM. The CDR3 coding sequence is TGTGCCAGCAGCTCTAGGGACACACAGAGGCAGGGCTACACCTTC. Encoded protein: CASSSRDTQRQGYTF.

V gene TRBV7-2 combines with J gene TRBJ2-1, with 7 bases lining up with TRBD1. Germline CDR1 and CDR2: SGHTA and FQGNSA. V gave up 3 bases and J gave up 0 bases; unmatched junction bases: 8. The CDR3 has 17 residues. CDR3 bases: TGTGCCAGCAGCTTCCTAGGACAGGTTCGCTCCTACAATGAGCAGTTCTTC. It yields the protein CASSFLGQVRSYNEQFF. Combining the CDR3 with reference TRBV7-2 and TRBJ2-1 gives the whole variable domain GAGVSQSPSNKVTEKGKDVELRCDPISGHTALYWYRQSLGQGLEFLIYFQGNSAPDKSGLPSDRFSAERTGGSVSTLTIQRTQQEDSAVYLCASSFLGQVRSYNEQFFGPGTRLTVL.

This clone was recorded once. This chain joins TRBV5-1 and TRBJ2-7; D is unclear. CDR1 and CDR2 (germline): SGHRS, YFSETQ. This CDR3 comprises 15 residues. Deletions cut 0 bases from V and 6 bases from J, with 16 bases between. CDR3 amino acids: CASSLEGPGVGEQYF. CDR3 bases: TGCGCCAGCAGCTTGGAAGGCCCGGGTGTAGGCGAGCAGTACTTC.

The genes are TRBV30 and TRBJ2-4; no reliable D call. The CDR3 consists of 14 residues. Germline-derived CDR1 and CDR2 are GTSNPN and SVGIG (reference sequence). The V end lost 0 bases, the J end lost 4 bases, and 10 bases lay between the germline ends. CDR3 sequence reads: CAWSVPPQKNIQYF. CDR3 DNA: TGTGCCTGGAGTGTCCCCCCACAAAAAAACATTCAGTACTTC.